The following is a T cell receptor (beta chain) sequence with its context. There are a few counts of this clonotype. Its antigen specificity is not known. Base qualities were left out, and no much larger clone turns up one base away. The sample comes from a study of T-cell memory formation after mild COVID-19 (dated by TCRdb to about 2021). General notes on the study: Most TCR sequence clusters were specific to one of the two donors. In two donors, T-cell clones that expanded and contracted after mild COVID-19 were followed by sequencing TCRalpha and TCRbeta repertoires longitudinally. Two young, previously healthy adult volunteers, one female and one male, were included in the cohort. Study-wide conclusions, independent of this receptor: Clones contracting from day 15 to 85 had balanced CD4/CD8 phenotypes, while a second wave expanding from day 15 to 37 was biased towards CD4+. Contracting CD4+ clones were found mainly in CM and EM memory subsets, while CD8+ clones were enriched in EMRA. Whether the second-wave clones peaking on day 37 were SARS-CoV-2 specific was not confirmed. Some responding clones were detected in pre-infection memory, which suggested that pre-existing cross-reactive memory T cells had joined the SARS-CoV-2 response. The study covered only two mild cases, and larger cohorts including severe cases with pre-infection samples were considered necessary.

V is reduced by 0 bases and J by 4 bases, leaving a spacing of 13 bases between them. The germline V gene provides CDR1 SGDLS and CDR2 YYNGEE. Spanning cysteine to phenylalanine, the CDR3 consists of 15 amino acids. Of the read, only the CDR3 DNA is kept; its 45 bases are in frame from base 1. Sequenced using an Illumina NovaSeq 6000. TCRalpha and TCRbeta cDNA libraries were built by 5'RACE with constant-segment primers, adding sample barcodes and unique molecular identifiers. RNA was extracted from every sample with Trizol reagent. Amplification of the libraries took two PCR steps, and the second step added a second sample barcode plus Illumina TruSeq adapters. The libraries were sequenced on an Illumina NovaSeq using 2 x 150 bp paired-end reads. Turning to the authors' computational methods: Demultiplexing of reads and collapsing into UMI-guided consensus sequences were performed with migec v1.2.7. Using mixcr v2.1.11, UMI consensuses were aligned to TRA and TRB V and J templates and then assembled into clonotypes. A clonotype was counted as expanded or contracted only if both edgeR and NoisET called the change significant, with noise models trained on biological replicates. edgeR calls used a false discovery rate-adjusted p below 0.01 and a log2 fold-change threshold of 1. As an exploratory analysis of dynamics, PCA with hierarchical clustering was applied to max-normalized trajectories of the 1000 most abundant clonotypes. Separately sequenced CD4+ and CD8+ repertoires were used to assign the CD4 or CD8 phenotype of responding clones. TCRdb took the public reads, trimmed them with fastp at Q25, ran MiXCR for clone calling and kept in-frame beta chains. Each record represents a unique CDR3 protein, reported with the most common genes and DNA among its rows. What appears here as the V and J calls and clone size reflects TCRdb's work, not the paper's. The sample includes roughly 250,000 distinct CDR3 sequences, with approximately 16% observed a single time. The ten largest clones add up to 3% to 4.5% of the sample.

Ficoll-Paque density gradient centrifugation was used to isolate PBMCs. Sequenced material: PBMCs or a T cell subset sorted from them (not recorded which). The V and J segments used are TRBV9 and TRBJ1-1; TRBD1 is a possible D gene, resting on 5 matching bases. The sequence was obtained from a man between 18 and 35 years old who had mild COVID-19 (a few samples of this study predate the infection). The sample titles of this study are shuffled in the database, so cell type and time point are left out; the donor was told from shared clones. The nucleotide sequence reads TGTGCCAGCAGCGTAGCGTCGGGGCAACCCACTGAAGCTTTCTTT. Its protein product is CASSVASGQPTEAFF.